This T cell receptor beta chain was sequenced in a study of T cell responses to AZD1222 COVID-19 vaccine. Generated by immunoSEQ multiplex PCR, the TCRdb table keeps only in-frame clones and is missing some. The data show around 150,000 clones, 90% to 95% seen once. Second-dose recipients at about 4 or about 12 weeks were treated as one pooled group. CDR3 length equals 14 residues. V dropped 3 bases and J dropped 4 bases, with 11 bases sitting between them. The V gene's germline CDR1 is SGHKS and CDR2 YYEKEE (reference sequence). The sequencing here drew on peripheral blood, taken 28 days after the second AZD1222 dose. The receptor was derived from an adult who received the AZD1222 COVID-19 vaccine. The rearrangement links TRBV5-5 to TRBJ2-1; no firm D call. CDR3 sequence: CASSSRALYNEQFF. Here the CDR3 DNA reads TGTGCCAGCAGCTCCCGGGCGCTGTACAATGAGCAGTTCTTC.